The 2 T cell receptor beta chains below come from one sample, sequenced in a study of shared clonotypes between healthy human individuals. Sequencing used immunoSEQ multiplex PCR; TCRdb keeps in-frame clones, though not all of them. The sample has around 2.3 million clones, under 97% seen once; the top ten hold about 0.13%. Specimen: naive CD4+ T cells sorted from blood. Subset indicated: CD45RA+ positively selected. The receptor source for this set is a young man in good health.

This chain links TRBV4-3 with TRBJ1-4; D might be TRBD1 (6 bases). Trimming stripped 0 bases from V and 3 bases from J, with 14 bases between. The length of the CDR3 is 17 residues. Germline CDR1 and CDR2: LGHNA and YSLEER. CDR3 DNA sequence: TGCGCCAGCAGCCAAGATCGGTGGGGGGCAGCTAATGAAAAACTGTTTTTT. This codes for CASSQDRWGAANEKLFF.

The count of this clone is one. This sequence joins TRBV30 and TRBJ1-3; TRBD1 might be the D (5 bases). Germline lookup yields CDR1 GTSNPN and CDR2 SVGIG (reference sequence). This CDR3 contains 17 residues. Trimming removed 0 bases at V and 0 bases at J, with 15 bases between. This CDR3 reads CAWSVPRQGGSGNTIYF. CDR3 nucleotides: TGTGCCTGGAGTGTGCCTCGCCAGGGCGGCTCTGGAAACACCATATATTTT.